Described below is a single T cell receptor (beta chain) sequence and its context. TCRdb's table, derived via immunoSEQ multiplex PCR, lists solely in-frame clones and lacks some. The table shows about 60,000 clones, with around 88% occurring only once. These data are taken from a study of blood T cell repertoires in COVID-19. Germline CDR1 is SGHRS and CDR2 is YFSETQ. Trimming stripped 2 bases from V and 5 bases from J, with 10 bases between. This CDR3 contains 13 residues. The V gene is TRBV5-1, the J gene TRBJ1-1, with D possibly being TRBD1 (6 bases). The TCR was taken from a man aged 60-69 years with acute or convalescent COVID-19. The sequenced sample was peripheral blood. The CDR3 nucleotides read TGCGCCAGCAGCTTCAGGGGTGGAACTGAAGCTTTCTTT. This sequence encodes CASSFRGGTEAFF.